Detailed here is one T cell receptor beta chain. Its antigen is not yet known. Qualities for individual bases were not recorded, and no much larger clone is one base off. CDR1 SEHNR and CDR2 FQNEAQ are derived from the germline V gene (reference sequence). The CDR3 has 16 amino acids, counting the end cysteine and phenylalanine. Here the CDR3 DNA is all that survives: 48 bases in frame from base 1. V ends up 4 bases short and J 0 bases short, with an unmatched junction base count of 5. This record belongs to a study of T-cell memory formation after mild COVID-19 (dated by TCRdb to about 2021). Background for the entire study: TCR sequence clusters from the two donors were largely donor specific. Longitudinal TCRalpha and TCRbeta repertoire sequencing tracked T-cell clones expanding and contracting after mild COVID-19 in a couple of donors. The cohort comprised two young, previously healthy adult volunteers, one female and one male.

Summary of the overall study and its limitations: Clones contracting from day 15 to 85 had balanced CD4/CD8 phenotypes, while a second wave expanding from day 15 to 37 was biased towards CD4+. Some responding clones were detected in pre-infection memory, suggesting pre-existing cross-reactive memory T cells joined the SARS-CoV-2 response. Contracting CD4+ clones appeared mostly in the CM and EM memory subsets, whereas CD8+ clones were enriched in EMRA. Only a couple of mild cases were covered by the study, and larger cohorts that include severe cases with pre-infection samples were considered necessary. SARS-CoV-2 specificity of the second-wave clones peaking on day 37 was not confirmed.

Ficoll-Paque density gradient centrifugation was the method used to isolate PBMCs. The reads were generated on an Illumina NovaSeq 6000. Using 5'RACE with constant-segment primers, TCRalpha and TCRbeta cDNA libraries were constructed, with sample barcodes and unique molecular identifiers added in the process. RNA was extracted from every sample with Trizol reagent. Library amplification was performed in two PCR steps, and a second sample barcode and Illumina TruSeq adapters were introduced in the second step. The libraries were sequenced on an Illumina NovaSeq using 2 x 150 bp paired-end reads. Processing in the source paper ran as follows. Demultiplexing of reads and collapsing into UMI-guided consensus sequences were performed with migec v1.2.7. Using mixcr v2.1.11, UMI consensuses were aligned to TRA and TRB V and J templates and then assembled into clonotypes. A clonotype was counted as expanded or contracted only when both edgeR and NoisET called the clonotype significant, with the noise models trained on biological replicates. For edgeR calls, a false discovery rate-adjusted p below 0.01 and a log2 fold-change threshold of 1 were applied. As an exploratory analysis of dynamics, PCA with hierarchical clustering was applied to max-normalized trajectories of the 1000 most abundant clonotypes. Separately sequenced CD4+ and CD8+ repertoires were used to assign a CD4 or CD8 phenotype to each responding clone. Using fastp at Q25 and MiXCR, TCRdb reprocessed the public reads and kept productive beta chains. A single entry per CDR3 protein holds the most common genes and DNA from its merged rows. What appears here as the V and J calls and clone size reflects TCRdb's work, not the paper's. The sample table lists about 90,000 distinct CDR3 sequences, less than 15% of them with a count of one. About 27% of the sample goes to the ten largest clones.

Specimen: PBMCs or a T cell subset sorted from them (not recorded which). This TCR came from an adult woman who had mild COVID-19 (a few samples of this study predate the infection). The sample titles of this study are shuffled in the database, so cell type and time point are left out; the donor was told from shared clones. Recombination joined TRBV7-9 with TRBJ1-5; TRBD1 matches 8 bases in the middle. This receptor carries the CDR3 CASSSGTGLSNQPQHF. The DNA reads TGTGCCAGCAGCTCCGGGACAGGCCTTAGCAATCAGCCCCAGCATTTT.